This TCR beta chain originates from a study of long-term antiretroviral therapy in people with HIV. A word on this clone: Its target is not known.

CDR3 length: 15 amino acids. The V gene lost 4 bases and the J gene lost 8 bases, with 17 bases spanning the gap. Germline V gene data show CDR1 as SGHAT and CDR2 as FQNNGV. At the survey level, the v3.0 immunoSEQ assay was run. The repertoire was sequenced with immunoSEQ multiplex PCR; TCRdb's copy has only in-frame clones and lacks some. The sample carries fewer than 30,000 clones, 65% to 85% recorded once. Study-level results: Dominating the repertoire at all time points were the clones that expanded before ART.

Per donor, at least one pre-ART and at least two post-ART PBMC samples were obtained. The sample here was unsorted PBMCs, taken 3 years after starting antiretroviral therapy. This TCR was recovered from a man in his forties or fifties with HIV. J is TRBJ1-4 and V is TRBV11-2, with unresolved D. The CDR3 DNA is TGTGCCAGCAGCTCCCGTCTGGGGTCTGGGGAAAAACTGTTTTTT. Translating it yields CASSSRLGSGEKLFF. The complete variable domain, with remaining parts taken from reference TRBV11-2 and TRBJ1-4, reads EAGVAQSPRYKIIEKRQSVAFWCNPISGHATLYWYQQILGQGPKLLIQFQNNGVVDDSQLPKDRFSAERLKGVDSTLKIQPAKLEDSAVYLCASSSRLGSGEKLFFGSGTQLSVL.